This paragraph covers one T cell receptor beta chain sequence. The data are from a study of control samples from healthy donors and cancer patients. The assay was immunoSEQ multiplex PCR, and TCRdb's table has in-frame clones only and misses some. The sample comprises roughly 59,000 clones, more than 85% of which are singletons, and about 1.5% rests with the top ten. Sequencing was carried out using PBMCs. This clonotype originated in a man aged 35-49 years with colorectal cancer.

The CDR3 DNA is TGTGCCAGCAGCTTGGGGGAATACGAGCAGTACTTC. Protein: CASSLGEYEQYF. V is TRBV11-2 and J is TRBJ2-7; D could derive from TRBD1 or TRBD2 (5 bases each). The CDR3 has 12 amino acids. Deletions cut 3 bases from V and 4 bases from J, with 7 bases between. CDR1 and CDR2 from the germline V gene are SGHAT and FQNNGV.